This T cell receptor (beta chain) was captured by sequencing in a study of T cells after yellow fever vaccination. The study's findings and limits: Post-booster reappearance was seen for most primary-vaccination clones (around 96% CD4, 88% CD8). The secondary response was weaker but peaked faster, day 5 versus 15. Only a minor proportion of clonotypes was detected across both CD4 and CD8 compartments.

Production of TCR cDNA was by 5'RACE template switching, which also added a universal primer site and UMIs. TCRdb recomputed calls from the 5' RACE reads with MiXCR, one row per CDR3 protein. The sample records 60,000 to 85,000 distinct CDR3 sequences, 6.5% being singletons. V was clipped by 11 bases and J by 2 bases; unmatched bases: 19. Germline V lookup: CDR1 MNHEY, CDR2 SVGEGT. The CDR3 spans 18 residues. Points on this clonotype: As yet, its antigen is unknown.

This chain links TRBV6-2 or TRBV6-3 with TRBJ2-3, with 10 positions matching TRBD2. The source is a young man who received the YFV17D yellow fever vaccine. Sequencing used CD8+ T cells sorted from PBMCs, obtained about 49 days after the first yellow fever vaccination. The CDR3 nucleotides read TGTGCCTCAGCGCACGGGCTAGCGGGGGTAATCTTCACAGATACGCAGTATTTT. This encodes CASAHGLAGVIFTDTQYF.